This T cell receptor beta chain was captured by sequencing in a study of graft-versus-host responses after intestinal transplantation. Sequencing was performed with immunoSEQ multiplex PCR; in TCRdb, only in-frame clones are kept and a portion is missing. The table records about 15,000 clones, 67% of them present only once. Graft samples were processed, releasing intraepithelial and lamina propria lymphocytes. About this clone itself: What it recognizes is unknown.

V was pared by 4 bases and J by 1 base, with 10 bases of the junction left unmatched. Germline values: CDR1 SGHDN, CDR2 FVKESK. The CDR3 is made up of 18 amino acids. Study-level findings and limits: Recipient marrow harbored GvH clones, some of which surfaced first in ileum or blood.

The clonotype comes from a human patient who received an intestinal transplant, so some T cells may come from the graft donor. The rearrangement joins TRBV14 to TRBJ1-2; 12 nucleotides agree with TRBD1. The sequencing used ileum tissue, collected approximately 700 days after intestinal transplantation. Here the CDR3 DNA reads TGTGCCAGCAGCCCAGGAGGGACAGGGGGCCTCTTTAACTATGGCTACACCTTC. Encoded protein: CASSPGGTGGLFNYGYTF.